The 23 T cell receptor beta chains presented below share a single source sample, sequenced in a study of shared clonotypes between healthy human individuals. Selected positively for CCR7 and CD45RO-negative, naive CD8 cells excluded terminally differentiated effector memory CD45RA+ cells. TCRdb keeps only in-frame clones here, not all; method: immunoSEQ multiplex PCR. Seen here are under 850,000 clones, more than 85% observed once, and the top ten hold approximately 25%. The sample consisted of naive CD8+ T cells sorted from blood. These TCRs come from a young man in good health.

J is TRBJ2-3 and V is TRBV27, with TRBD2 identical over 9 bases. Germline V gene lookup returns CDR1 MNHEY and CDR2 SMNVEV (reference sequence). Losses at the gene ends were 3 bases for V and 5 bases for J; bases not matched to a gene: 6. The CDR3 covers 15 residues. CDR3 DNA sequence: TGTGCCAGCAGTTTGGCGGGAGGGAGGGGAGATACGCAGTATTTT. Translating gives CASSLAGGRGDTQYF.

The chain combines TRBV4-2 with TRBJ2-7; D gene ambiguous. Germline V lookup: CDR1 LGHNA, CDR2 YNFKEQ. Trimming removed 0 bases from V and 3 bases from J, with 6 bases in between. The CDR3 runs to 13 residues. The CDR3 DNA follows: TGTGCCAGCAGCCAAGAACTTGGCTACGAGCAGTACTTC. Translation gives CASSQELGYEQYF.

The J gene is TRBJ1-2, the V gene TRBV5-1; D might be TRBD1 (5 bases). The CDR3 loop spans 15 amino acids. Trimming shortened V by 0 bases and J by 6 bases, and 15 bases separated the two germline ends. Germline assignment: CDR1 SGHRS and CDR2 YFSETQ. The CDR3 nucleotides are TGCGCCAGCAGCTTGGGCCGCCTTCGGGGCCATGGCTACACCTTC. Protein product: CASSLGRLRGHGYTF. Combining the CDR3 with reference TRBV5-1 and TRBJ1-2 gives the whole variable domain KAGVTQTPRYLIKTRGQQVTLSCSPISGHRSVSWYQQTPGQGLQFLFEYFSETQRNKGNFPGRFSGRQFSNSRSEMNVSTLELGDSALYLCASSLGRLRGHGYTFGSGTRLTVV.

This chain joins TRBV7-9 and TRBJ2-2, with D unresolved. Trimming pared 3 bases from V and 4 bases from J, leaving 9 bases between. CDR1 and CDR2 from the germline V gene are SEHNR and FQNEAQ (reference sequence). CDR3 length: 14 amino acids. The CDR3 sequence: CASSLGYGTGELFF. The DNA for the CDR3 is TGTGCCAGCAGCTTGGGTTACGGCACCGGGGAGCTGTTTTTT.

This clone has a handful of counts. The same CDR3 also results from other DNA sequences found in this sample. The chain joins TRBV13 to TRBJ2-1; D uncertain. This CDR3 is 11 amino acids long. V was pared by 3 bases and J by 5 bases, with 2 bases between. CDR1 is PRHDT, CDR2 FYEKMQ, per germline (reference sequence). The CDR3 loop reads CASSLDNEQFF. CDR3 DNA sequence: TGTGCCAGCAGCTTGGACAATGAGCAGTTCTTC.

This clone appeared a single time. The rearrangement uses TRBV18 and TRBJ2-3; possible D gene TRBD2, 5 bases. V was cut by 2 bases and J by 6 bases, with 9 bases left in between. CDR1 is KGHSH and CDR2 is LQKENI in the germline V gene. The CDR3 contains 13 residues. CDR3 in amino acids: CASSPWTEDTQYF. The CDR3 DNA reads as TGTGCCAGCTCACCATGGACTGAGGATACGCAGTATTTT. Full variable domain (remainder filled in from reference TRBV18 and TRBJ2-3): NAGVMQNPRHLVRRRGQEARLRCSPMKGHSHVYWYRQLPEEGLKFMVYLQKENIIDESGMPKERFSAEFPKEGPSILRIQQVVRGDSAAYFCASSPWTEDTQYFGPGTRLTVL.

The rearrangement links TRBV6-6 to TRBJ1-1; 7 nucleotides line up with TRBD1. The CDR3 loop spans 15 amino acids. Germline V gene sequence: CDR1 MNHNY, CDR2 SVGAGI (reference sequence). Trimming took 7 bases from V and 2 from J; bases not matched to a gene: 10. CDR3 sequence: CASKGRDSGNTEAFF. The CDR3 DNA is TGTGCCAGCAAGGGCCGGGACAGTGGAAACACTGAAGCTTTCTTT.

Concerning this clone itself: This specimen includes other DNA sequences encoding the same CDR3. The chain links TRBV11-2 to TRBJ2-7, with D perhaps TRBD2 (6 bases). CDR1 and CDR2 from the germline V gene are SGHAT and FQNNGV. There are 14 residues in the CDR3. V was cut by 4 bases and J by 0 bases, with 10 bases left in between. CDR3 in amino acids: CASSSGVSSYEQYF. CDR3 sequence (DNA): TGTGCCAGCAGCTCGGGAGTATCCTCCTACGAGCAGTACTTC.

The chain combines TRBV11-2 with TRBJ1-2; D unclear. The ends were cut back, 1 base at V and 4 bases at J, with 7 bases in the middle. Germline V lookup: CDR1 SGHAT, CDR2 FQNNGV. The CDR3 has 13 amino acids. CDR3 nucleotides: TGTGCCAGCAGCTTAGGACAATTCTATGGCTACACCTTC. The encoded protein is CASSLGQFYGYTF.

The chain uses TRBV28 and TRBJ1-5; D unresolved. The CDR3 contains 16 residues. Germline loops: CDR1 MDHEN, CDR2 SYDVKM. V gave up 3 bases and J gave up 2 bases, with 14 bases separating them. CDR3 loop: CASSFPPAVGNQPQHF. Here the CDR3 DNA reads TGTGCCAGCAGTTTCCCCCCAGCGGTTGGCAATCAGCCCCAGCATTTT.

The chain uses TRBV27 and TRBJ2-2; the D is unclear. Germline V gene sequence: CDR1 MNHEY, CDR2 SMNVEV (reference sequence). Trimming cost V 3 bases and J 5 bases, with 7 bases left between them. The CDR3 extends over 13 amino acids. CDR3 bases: TGTGCCAGCAGTTTTGTGGCAACCGGGGAGCTGTTTTTT. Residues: CASSFVATGELFF.

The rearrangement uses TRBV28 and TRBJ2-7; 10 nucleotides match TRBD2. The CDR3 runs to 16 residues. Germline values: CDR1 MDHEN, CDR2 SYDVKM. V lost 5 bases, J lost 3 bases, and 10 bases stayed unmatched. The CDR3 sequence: CASSPHSSGSFYEQYF. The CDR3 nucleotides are TGTGCCAGCAGTCCTCACTCTAGCGGGAGTTTCTACGAGCAGTACTTC.

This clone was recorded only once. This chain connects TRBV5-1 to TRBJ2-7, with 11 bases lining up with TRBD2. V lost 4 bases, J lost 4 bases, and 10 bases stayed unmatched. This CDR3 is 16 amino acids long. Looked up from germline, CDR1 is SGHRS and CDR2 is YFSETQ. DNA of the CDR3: TGCGCCAGCAGCGCCTCCCTGGGACTAGCGGCATACGAGCAGTACTTC. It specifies CASSASLGLAAYEQYF.

CDR3 nucleotide sequence: TGCGCCAGCAGCAAGGACAGGGGGCATTCATACTACGAGCAGTACTTC. Protein product: CASSKDRGHSYYEQYF. The V gene is TRBV5-1, the J gene TRBJ2-7; 11 bases are a match to TRBD1. Germline trimming cut 4 bases from V and 3 bases from J; bases unmatched to any gene: 9. Germline V CDR1 and CDR2: SGHRS, YFSETQ. This CDR3 contains 16 residues.

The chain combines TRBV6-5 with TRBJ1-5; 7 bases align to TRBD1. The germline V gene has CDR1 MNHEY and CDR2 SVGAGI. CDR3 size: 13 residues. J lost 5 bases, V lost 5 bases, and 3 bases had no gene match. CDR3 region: CASSPGQYQPQHF. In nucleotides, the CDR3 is TGTGCCAGCAGTCCGGGACAGTATCAGCCCCAGCATTTT.

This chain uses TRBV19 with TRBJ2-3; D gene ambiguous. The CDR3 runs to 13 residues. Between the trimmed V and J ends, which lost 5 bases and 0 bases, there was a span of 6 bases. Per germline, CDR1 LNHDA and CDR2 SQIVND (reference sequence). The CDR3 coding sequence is TGTGCCAGTAGTCTGTATAGCACAGATACGCAGTATTTT. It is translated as CASSLYSTDTQYF.

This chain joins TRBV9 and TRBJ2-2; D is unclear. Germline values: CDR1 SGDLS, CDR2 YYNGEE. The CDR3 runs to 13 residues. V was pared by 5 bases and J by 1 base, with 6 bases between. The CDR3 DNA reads TGTGCCAGCAGTCAAGAGAACACCGGGGAGCTGTTTTTT. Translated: CASSQENTGELFF.

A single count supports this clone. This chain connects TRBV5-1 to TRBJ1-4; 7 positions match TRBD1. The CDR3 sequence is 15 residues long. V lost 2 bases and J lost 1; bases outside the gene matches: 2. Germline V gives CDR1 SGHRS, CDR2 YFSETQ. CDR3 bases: TGCGCCAGCAGCTTACAGGGGAGAACTAATGAAAAACTGTTTTTT. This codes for CASSLQGRTNEKLFF.

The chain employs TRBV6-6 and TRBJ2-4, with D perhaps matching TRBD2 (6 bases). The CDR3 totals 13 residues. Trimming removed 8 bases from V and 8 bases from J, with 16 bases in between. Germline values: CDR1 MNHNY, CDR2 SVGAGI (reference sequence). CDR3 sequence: CASAGGSRDIQYF. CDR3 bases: TGTGCCAGCGCTGGGGGGAGTAGGGACATTCAGTACTTC.

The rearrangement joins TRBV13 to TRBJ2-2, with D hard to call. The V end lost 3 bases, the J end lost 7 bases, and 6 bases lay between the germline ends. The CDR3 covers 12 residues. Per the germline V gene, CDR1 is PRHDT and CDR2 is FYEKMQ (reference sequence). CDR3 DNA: TGTGCCAGCAGCTTTGTTAACGGGGAGCTGTTTTTT. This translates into CASSFVNGELFF. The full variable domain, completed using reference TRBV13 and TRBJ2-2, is AAGVIQSPRHLIKEKRETATLKCYPIPRHDTVYWYQQGPGQDPQFLISFYEKMQSDKGSIPDRFSAQQFSDYHSELNMSSLELGDSALYFCASSFVNGELFFGEGSRLTVL.

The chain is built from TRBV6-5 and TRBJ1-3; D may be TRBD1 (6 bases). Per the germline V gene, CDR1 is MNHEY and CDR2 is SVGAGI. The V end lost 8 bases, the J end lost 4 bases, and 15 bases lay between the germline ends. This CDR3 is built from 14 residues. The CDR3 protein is CASGNRVHGNTIYF. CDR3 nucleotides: TGTGCCAGCGGGAACAGGGTTCACGGAAACACCATATATTTT.

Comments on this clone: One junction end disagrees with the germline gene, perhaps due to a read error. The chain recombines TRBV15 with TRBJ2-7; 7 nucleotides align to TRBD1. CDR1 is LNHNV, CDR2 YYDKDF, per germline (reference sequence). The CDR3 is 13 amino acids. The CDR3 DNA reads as TGTGCCACCAGCGGAGACAGGGCCTACGAGCAGTACTTC. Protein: CATSGDRAYEQYF.

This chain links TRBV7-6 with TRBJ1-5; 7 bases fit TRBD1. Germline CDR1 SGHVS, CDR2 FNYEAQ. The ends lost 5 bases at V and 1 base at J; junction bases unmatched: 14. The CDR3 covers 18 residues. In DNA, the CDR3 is TGTGCCAGCAGCCCTGTGGCAGGGGGGTTGGAGAGCAATCAGCCCCAGCATTTT. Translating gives CASSPVAGGLESNQPQHF.